This T cell receptor (beta chain) was sequenced in a study of blood T cells in healthy people across ages. RNA extraction gave at least 5.5 micrograms of total RNA per sample. Germline loops: CDR1 MNHEY, CDR2 SMNVEV (reference sequence). This CDR3 is built from 15 residues. The V end was cut by 3 bases, the J end by 0 bases, with 9 bases between. A second roughly 6 to 12 cycle PCR used barcoded and J-beta primers. TCRdb reanalysed the 5' RACE reads using MiXCR and keeps one entry per CDR3 protein. The sample has 920,000 or so distinct CDR3 sequences, 35% to 55% seen once. The receptor was isolated from a woman aged 55-75 years in good health. Material: blood. The chain combines TRBV27 with TRBJ1-5; possible D gene TRBD1, 5 bases. CDR3 nucleotide sequence: TGTGCCAGCAGTTTTGGGGGGTTTAGCAATCAGCCCCAGCATTTT. It yields the protein CASSFGGFSNQPQHF.